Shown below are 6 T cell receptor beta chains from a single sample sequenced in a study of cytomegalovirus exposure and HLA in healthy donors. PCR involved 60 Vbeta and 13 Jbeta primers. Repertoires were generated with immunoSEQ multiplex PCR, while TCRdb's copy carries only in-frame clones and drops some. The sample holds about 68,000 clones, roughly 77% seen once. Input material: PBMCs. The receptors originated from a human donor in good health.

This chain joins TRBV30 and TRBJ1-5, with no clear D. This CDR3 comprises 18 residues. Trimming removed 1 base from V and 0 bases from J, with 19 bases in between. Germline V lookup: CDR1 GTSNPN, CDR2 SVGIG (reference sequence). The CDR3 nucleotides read TGTGCCTGGAGTGCCCCTCGGTTTAAAGCTTATAGCAATCAGCCCCAGCATTTT. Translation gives CAWSAPRFKAYSNQPQHF.

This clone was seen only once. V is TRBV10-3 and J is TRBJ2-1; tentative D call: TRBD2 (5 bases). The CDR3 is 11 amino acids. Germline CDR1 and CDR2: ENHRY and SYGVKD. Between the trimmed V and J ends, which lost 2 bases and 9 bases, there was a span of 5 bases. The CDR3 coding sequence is TGTGCCATCAGTGAGAGCGGTGAGCAGTTCTTC. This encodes CAISESGEQFF.

The CDR3 sequence: CAISTLASGGLYEQYF. The DNA of the CDR3 is TGTGCCATCAGTACCCTAGCTAGCGGGGGCCTCTACGAGCAGTACTTC. The V call is TRBV10-3, the J call TRBJ2-5; the match to TRBD2 covers 10 bases. The J call is in doubt because the DNA end fits TRBJ2-7 better. This CDR3 has 16 amino acids. Germline values: CDR1 ENHRY, CDR2 SYGVKD.

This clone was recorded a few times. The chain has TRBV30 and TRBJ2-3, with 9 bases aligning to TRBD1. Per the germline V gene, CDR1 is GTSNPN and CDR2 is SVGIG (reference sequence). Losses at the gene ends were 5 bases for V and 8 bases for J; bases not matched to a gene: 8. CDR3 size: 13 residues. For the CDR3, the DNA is TGTGCCTGGGGGGACAGGGACGGGGGTACGCAGTATTTT. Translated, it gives CAWGDRDGGTQYF.

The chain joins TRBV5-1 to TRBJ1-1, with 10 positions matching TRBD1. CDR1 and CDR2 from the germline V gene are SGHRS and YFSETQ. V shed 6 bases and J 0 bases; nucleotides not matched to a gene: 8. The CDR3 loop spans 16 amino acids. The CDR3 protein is CASTPTGGYMNTEAFF. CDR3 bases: TGCGCCAGCACTCCGACAGGGGGCTACATGAACACTGAAGCTTTCTTT.

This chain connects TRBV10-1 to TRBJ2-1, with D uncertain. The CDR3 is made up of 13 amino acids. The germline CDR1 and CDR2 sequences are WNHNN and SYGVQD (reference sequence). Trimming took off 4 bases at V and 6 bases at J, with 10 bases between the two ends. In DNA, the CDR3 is TGCGCCAGCAGTGGGCTAGGTAGCAATGAGCAGTTCTTC. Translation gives CASSGLGSNEQFF.